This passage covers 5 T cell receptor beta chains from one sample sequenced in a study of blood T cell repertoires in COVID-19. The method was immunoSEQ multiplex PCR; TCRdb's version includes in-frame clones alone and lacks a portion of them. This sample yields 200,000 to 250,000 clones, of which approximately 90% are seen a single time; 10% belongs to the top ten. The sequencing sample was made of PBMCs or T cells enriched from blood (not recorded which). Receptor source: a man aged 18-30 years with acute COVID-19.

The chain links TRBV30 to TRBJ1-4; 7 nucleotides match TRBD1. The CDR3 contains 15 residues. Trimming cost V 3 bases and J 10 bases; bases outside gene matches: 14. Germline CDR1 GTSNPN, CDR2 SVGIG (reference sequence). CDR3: CAWSLQGLEIGKLFF. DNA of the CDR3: TGTGCCTGGAGCCTACAGGGGCTCGAAATTGGAAAACTGTTTTTT.

The CDR3 reads CASSGTGNSGANVLTF. In nucleotides, the CDR3 is TGTGCCAGCAGCGGGACAGGGAACTCTGGGGCCAACGTCCTGACTTTC. The chain couples TRBV11-2 to TRBJ2-6, with 9 bases matching TRBD1. The CDR3 loop spans 16 amino acids. Germline V gene data show CDR1 as SGHAT and CDR2 as FQNNGV. V trimming: 5 bases; J trimming: 0 bases; junction bases outside the gene matches: 2.

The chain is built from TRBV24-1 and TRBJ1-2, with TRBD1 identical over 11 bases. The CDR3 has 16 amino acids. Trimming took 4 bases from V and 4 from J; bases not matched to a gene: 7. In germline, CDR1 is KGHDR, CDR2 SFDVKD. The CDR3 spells CATSESGTGGSYGYTF. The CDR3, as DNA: TGTGCCACCAGTGAATCCGGGACAGGGGGATCCTATGGCTACACCTTC.

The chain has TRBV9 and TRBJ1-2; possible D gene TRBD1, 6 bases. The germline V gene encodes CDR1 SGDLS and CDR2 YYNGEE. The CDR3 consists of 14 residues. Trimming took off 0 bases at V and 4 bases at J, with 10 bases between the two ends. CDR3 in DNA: TGTGCCAGCAGCGTAGACAGGGACGTCTATGGCTACACCTTC. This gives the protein CASSVDRDVYGYTF.

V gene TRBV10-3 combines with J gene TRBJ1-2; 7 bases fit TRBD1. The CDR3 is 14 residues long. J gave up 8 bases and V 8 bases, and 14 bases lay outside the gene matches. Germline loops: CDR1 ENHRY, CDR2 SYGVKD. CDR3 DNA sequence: TGTGCCATCCGAGGGACAGACGATTCCGGCGGCTACACCTTC. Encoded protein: CAIRGTDDSGGYTF.